Detailed here is one TCR beta chain. What it recognizes is unknown. This entry is derived from a study of T cells in Graves' hyperthyroidism and ophthalmopathy. Authors of the study amplified TCR beta CDR3 regions from RNA transcripts. Initially, a first-round RT-PCR of the TCR CDR3 employed the HTBI primer set. TCRdb reprocessed the multiplex PCR reads with MiXCR, giving one entry per CDR3 protein. The repertoire has some 530,000 distinct CDR3 sequences, under 25% of them found once; the top ten carry around 47%. Germline loops: CDR1 SGHVS, CDR2 FNYEAQ. V lost 1 base, J lost 5 bases, and 11 bases lay in between. This CDR3 region has 15 residues. Study-level results: Peripheral blood also featured most of the thyroid clonotypes expanded above 0.001.

The source material was blood. The origin of this receptor is a woman in her 70s with Graves' ophthalmopathy. The chain links TRBV7-6 to TRBJ1-4; D uncertain. DNA of the CDR3: TGTGCCAGCAGCTTAGTTCGGACCCCAAATGAAAAACTGTTTTTT. Encoded protein: CASSLVRTPNEKLFF.